These 25 T cell receptor beta chains were all obtained from the same sample, sequenced in a study of T cell responses to AZD1222 COVID-19 vaccine. Using immunoSEQ multiplex PCR, the repertoire was profiled, and TCRdb retains in-frame clones only, with some absent. The repertoire holds tens of thousands of clones, with 85% as singletons. The sequencing here drew on peripheral blood, taken on day 0 of AZD1222 vaccination. Source of these receptors: an adult in good health.

The chain couples TRBV29-1 to TRBJ2-5; D unclear. Trimming took off 5 bases at V and 5 bases at J, with 12 bases between the two ends. CDR1 SQVTM and CDR2 ANQGSEA come from the germline V gene. CDR3 length: 12 amino acids. The CDR3 sequence is CSVRLDLETQYF. As DNA, the CDR3 is TGCAGCGTTCGCCTTGACTTGGAGACCCAGTACTTC.

This chain connects TRBV7-2 to TRBJ1-2, with D perhaps TRBD1 (5 bases). The CDR3 has 14 residues. The germline V and J ends were trimmed by 4 bases and 2 bases, with 11 bases remaining between them. Germline CDR1 reads SGHTA; CDR2 reads FQGNSA. This chain's CDR3 is CASSSGTLNYGYTF. The CDR3, as DNA: TGTGCCAGCAGCTCCGGGACGTTGAACTATGGCTACACCTTC.

The J gene is TRBJ1-5, the V gene TRBV19; 8 positions agree with TRBD1. This CDR3 contains 14 residues. Germline loops: CDR1 LNHDA, CDR2 SQIVND (reference sequence). The J segment lost 3 bases and the V segment lost 4 bases, leaving 2 bases of the junction unmatched. CDR3 DNA: TGTGCCAGTAGTACGGGACAGGTCAATCAGCCCCAGCATTTT. Protein sequence: CASSTGQVNQPQHF.

The genes are TRBV3-1 (or the pseudogene TRBV3-2) and TRBJ1-2, with D unresolved. The CDR3 contains 13 residues. V was shortened by 1 base and J by 4 bases, with 7 bases between the two germline ends. The V gene's germline CDR1 is LGHDT and CDR2 YNNKEL (reference sequence). CDR3: CASSQGYLYGYTF. The CDR3 DNA reads as TGTGCCAGCAGCCAAGGGTACCTCTATGGCTACACCTTC.

The rearrangement joins TRBV30 to TRBJ2-7, with D possibly being TRBD2 (7 bases). V dropped 7 bases and J dropped 3 bases, with 16 bases sitting between them. The CDR3 has 13 residues. CDR1 and CDR2 from the germline V gene are GTSNPN and SVGIG (reference sequence). CDR3 nucleotide sequence: TGTGCCTCCACCCTAAGGGGGGGCTACGAGCAGTACTTC. This translates into CASTLRGGYEQYF.

This sequence joins TRBV20-1 and TRBJ2-3; maybe TRBD1 (6 bases). This CDR3 has 14 amino acids. Trimming left V 6 bases short and J 6 bases short, with 19 bases between. The germline V gene has CDR1 DFQATT and CDR2 SNEGSKA (reference sequence). Here the CDR3 reads CSASQKTGTDTQYF. The CDR3 DNA follows: TGCAGTGCCAGTCAGAAAACAGGGACGGATACGCAGTATTTT.

The CDR3 coding sequence is TGTGCCAGTCGACGGTCCGCAACTAATGAAAAACTGTTTTTT. Amino acid sequence: CASRRSATNEKLFF. This chain joins TRBV6-5 and TRBJ1-4, with D uncertain. Germline values: CDR1 MNHEY, CDR2 SVGAGI. The CDR3 spans 14 residues. Trimming removed 9 bases at V and 0 bases at J, with 11 bases between.

The chain combines TRBV19 with TRBJ1-2, with D possibly being TRBD1 (5 bases). The V gene lost 5 bases and the J gene lost 3 bases, with 10 bases spanning the gap. This CDR3 region has 13 residues. Germline values: CDR1 LNHDA, CDR2 SQIVND (reference sequence). The CDR3 DNA sequence: TGTGCCAGTAGTCCAACGGGGGACTATGGCTACACCTTC. This encodes CASSPTGDYGYTF.

The V gene is TRBV6-5, the J gene TRBJ2-7, with 8 bases that match TRBD1. Losses at the gene ends were 6 bases for V and 3 bases for J; bases not matched to a gene: 10. Germline loops: CDR1 MNHEY, CDR2 SVGAGI. This CDR3 region has 15 residues. The CDR3 nucleotides read TGTGCCAGCAGACCGGACAGGGTGTCTCTCTACGAGCAGTACTTC. Its translation is CASRPDRVSLYEQYF.

This chain links TRBV3-1 (or the pseudogene TRBV3-2) with TRBJ1-6; D not resolved. From germline, CDR1 is LGHDT and CDR2 YNNKEL (reference sequence). The CDR3 spans 14 residues. Trimming took off 1 base at V and 4 bases at J, with 5 bases between the two ends. CDR3 sequence: CASSQASYNSPLHF. Here the CDR3 DNA reads TGTGCCAGCAGCCAAGCCAGTTATAATTCACCCCTCCACTTT.

This chain uses TRBV5-1 with TRBJ1-1; no definite D call. Trimming shortened V by 0 bases and J by 1 base, and 7 bases separated the two germline ends. This CDR3 region has 14 residues. Germline V lookup: CDR1 SGHRS, CDR2 YFSETQ. CDR3 loop: CASSLAGGNTEAFF. Written as DNA, the CDR3 is TGCGCCAGCAGCTTGGCGGGCGGGAACACTGAAGCTTTCTTT.

The J gene is TRBJ2-3, the V gene TRBV24-1; no reliable D call. CDR1 KGHDR and CDR2 SFDVKD come from the germline V gene. The CDR3 loop spans 13 amino acids. The V gene lost 5 bases and the J gene lost 1 base, with 6 bases spanning the gap. The CDR3 sequence is CATSGRGTDTQYF. The CDR3 DNA follows: TGTGCCACCAGTGGTCGGGGCACAGATACGCAGTATTTT.

This clone has more than one count but fewer than ten. The chain employs TRBV6-5 and TRBJ2-7; D uncertain. Trimming took 3 bases from V and 2 from J, leaving 8 bases between them. The CDR3 runs 13 residues. Germline V gives CDR1 MNHEY, CDR2 SVGAGI. The CDR3 DNA reads TGTGCCAGCAGTTATATAGGGACCTACGAGCAGTACTTC. Translation gives CASSYIGTYEQYF.

This chain connects TRBV5-8 to TRBJ1-3; D is perhaps TRBD1 (6 bases). Trimming shortened V by 5 bases and J by 0 bases, and 12 bases separated the two germline ends. Germline CDR1 is SGHTS and CDR2 is YDEGEE. The CDR3 covers 15 residues. CDR3: CASSPGQFSGNTIYF. The CDR3 nucleotides read TGTGCCAGCAGTCCAGGACAGTTCTCTGGAAACACCATATATTTT.

This clone was observed a handful of times. The chain links TRBV18 to TRBJ2-2; tentatively, D is TRBD1 (6 bases). Trimming removed 3 bases from V and 5 bases from J, with 19 bases in between. The CDR3 is made up of 17 amino acids. CDR1 and CDR2 (germline): KGHSH, LQKENI. The CDR3 here is CASSPEQGGWNTGELFF. In DNA form, the CDR3 reads TGTGCCAGCTCACCTGAACAGGGTGGGTGGAATACCGGGGAGCTGTTTTTT.

V usage is TRBV5-1 and J usage is TRBJ1-2; D unclear. The V gene lost 0 bases and the J gene lost 4 bases, with 10 bases spanning the gap. The CDR3 is made up of 14 amino acids. From germline, CDR1 is SGHRS and CDR2 YFSETQ. The CDR3 DNA follows: TGCGCCAGCAGCTTGGACGGCACTTCCTATGGCTACACCTTC. This encodes CASSLDGTSYGYTF.

This chain links TRBV29-1 with TRBJ2-5, with D perhaps TRBD2 (6 bases). CDR1 is SQVTM and CDR2 is ANQGSEA in the germline V gene. The V gene lost 6 bases and the J gene lost 2 bases, with 10 bases spanning the gap. CDR3 length: 12 amino acids. Here the CDR3 reads CSVGGGQETQYF. CDR3 DNA sequence: TGCAGCGTGGGTGGGGGGCAAGAGACCCAGTACTTC. Full variable domain (outside the CDR3, taken from reference TRBV29-1 and TRBJ2-5): SAVISQKPSRDICQRGTSLTIQCQVDSQVTMMFWYRQQPGQSLTLIATANQGSEATYESGFVIDKFPISRPNLTFSTLTVSNMSPEDSSIYLCSVGGGQETQYFGPGTRLLVL.

The J gene is TRBJ1-2, the V gene TRBV6-1; D is uncertain. Germline V lookup: CDR1 MNHNS, CDR2 SASEGT. The V end was cut by 4 bases, the J end by 5 bases, with 20 bases between. CDR3 length: 16 amino acids. CDR3 nucleotides: TGTGCCAGCAGTGGGCCTAGAAACAGCTTGACGTATGGCTACACCTTC. It is translated as CASSGPRNSLTYGYTF.

The chain has TRBV5-1 and TRBJ1-2, with D uncertain. Germline V gene data show CDR1 as SGHRS and CDR2 as YFSETQ. The CDR3 runs to 14 residues. V was pared by 0 bases and J by 4 bases, with 10 bases between. CDR3 in DNA: TGCGCCAGCAGCTTGGGATCGGCGACCTATGGCTACACCTTC. It yields the protein CASSLGSATYGYTF.

The CDR3 spells CAARGATEAFF. DNA for the CDR3: TGTGCCGCCCGGGGGGCCACTGAAGCTTTCTTT. The chain recombines TRBV28 with TRBJ1-1, with a possible D match to TRBD1 (6 bases). Trimming left V 11 bases short and J 4 bases short, with 11 bases between. Looked up from germline, CDR1 is MDHEN and CDR2 is SYDVKM. The CDR3 totals 11 residues.

The chain uses TRBV15 and TRBJ1-5; the match to TRBD1 covers 7 bases. Trimming cost V 6 bases and J 3 bases; bases outside gene matches: 8. The germline gives CDR1 LNHNV, CDR2 YYDKDF (reference sequence). The CDR3 runs 15 residues. The CDR3 region is CATSRRDSYNQPQHF. The CDR3 DNA is TGTGCCACCAGTCGCCGGGACAGCTACAATCAGCCCCAGCATTTT.

The sample holds a few counts of this clone. V and J are TRBV2 and TRBJ1-2; D is unclear. The CDR3 is 13 amino acids. Trimming removed 4 bases from V and 1 base from J, with 7 bases in between. Germline CDR1 reads SNHLY; CDR2 reads FYNNEI. The CDR3 here is CASSGGINYGYTF. In nucleotides, the CDR3 is TGTGCCAGCAGTGGAGGGATTAACTATGGCTACACCTTC.

The J gene is TRBJ1-5, the V gene TRBV6-2 or TRBV6-3, with D uncertain. Trimming removed 4 bases at V and 0 bases at J, with 7 bases between. Germline loops: CDR1 MNHEY, CDR2 SVGEGT. CDR3 length equals 14 residues. Here the CDR3 reads CASSWISSNQPQHF. The DNA for the CDR3 is TGTGCCAGCAGTTGGATTTCTAGCAATCAGCCCCAGCATTTT.

J is TRBJ1-3 and V is TRBV27; the D gene is possibly TRBD1 (6 bases). The CDR3 is 13 amino acids. V was clipped by 8 bases and J by 2 bases, with 10 bases between them. Germline V gene sequence: CDR1 MNHEY, CDR2 SMNVEV (reference sequence). The DNA for the CDR3 is TGTGCCAGCCGGACAGCGACTGGAAACACCATATATTTT. Protein product: CASRTATGNTIYF.

The chain recombines TRBV7-3 with TRBJ2-1, with TRBD1 identical over 10 bases. This CDR3 contains 18 residues. Germline V gene data show CDR1 as SGHTA and CDR2 as FQGTGA. V shed 1 base, J shed 2 bases, and the junction held 8 bases outside the gene matches. CDR3 residues: CASSLIRGQGPTYNEQFF. The CDR3 bases are TGTGCCAGCAGCTTAATTCGGGGACAGGGGCCTACCTACAATGAGCAGTTCTTC.